The clone carrying this T cell receptor beta chain was found a few times. Its matching antigen is unknown. TCRdb passed the RT-PCR reads through MiXCR, listing each CDR3 protein once. The repertoire includes around 650,000 distinct CDR3 sequences, 15% to 17% of them detected once, and approximately 10% sits in the top ten. The V gene lost 6 bases and the J gene lost 2 bases, with 11 bases spanning the gap. The CDR3 spans 13 residues. Germline CDR1 and CDR2: SGHVS and FNYEAQ. This sample is part of a study of response to subunit inactivated influenza vaccine. Points from the study as a whole: The study's authors posited that every seasonal influenza vaccination enlists few new T cells.

This receptor was identified in a man in his forties or fifties who received an inactivated influenza vaccine. This chain connects TRBV7-6 to TRBJ2-7; tentatively, D is TRBD1 or TRBD2 (6 bases each). The input for sequencing was PBMCs from blood, taken 11 to 12 days after vaccination. The CDR3 is CASSKGGPYEQYF. CDR3 nucleotide sequence: TGTGCCAGCAGTAAAGGGGGGCCCTACGAGCAGTACTTC.